A selection of T cell receptor beta chains follows, all from one sample in a study of Graves' ophthalmopathy and Graves' hyperthyroidism. TCRdb independently ran MiXCR on the multiplex PCR reads; one entry per CDR3 protein. The table lists roughly 500,000 distinct CDR3 sequences, around 14% of them singletons. The sequencing sample was made of blood. These receptors all stem from a woman aged 25 to 39 with Graves' ophthalmopathy. The CDR3 runs from the conserved cysteine through the conserved F or W. A D gene is named only where the DNA matches it firmly. Some rows mark clone size as missing; the rest say once, few, many or name a class of expanded clone.

D,J,V,size,DNA,CDR3
-,TRBJ2-5,TRBV11-2,many,TGTGCCAGCAGCTTATACGGCCGTTCCGAGACCCAGTACTTC,CASSLYGRSETQYF
TRBD1,TRBJ1-2,TRBV3-1,many,TGTGCCAGCAGCCAAGCGCGCACAGGGGATGGCTACACCTTC,CASSQARTGDGYTF
-,TRBJ2-5,TRBV20-1,many,TGCAGTGCTTCGGGTCCCGAGACCCAGTACTTC,CSASGPETQYF
TRBD1,TRBJ2-7,TRBV29-1,many,TGCAGCATCCGGACAGGGGGAGGCCTGGCGCAGTACTTC,CSIRTGGGLAQYF
TRBD2,TRBJ2-4,TRBV2,many,TGTGCCAGCAGAGATGATTCTAGCGGGGGGCTCGCCAAAAACATTCAGTACTTC,CASRDDSSGGLAKNIQYF
TRBD1,TRBJ1-4,TRBV12-3/TRBV12-4,-,TGTGCCAGCAGTCTGGGACAGGGGGTATGGGAAAAACTGTTTTTT,CASSLGQGVWEKLFF
TRBD2,TRBJ2-7,TRBV6-1,many,TGTGCCAGCAGTAAGCGACTAGCGGGTTTTTACGAGCAGTACTTC,CASSKRLAGFYEQYF
-,TRBJ2-7,TRBV6-1,many,TGTGCCAGCAGTGGAGTAGTAGGGGCCTCCTACGAGCAGTACTTC,CASSGVVGASYEQYF
TRBD2,TRBJ2-2,TRBV5-1,-,TGCGCCAGCGGAGGGACTAGCGGTGTCACCGGGGAGCTGTTTTTT,CASGGTSGVTGELFF
-,TRBJ1-1,TRBV4-1,many,TGCGCCAGCAGCCAAGTAGGCAGGGATGCTTTCTTT,CASSQVGRDAFF
-,TRBJ1-2,TRBV6-1,many,TGTGCCAGCAGTGAGACGGCGCCCCGGTTTGGCTACACCTTC,CASSETAPRFGYTF
-,TRBJ1-1,TRBV20-1,-,TGCAGTGCTATGGCAGGTTCGAACACTGAAGCTTTCTTT,CSAMAGSNTEAFF
-,TRBJ1-1,TRBV11-2,once,TGTGCCAGCAGCGAAGGACGGATCACTGAAGCTTTCTTT,CASSEGRITEAFF
TRBD2,TRBJ2-7,TRBV6-1,many,TGTGCCAGCAGTGAAGCTAGCGGGCGGAGTGAGCAGTACTTC,CASSEASGRSEQYF
-,TRBJ1-3,TRBV6-5,many,TGTGCCAGCAGTTTGACAGGTCTAAGCTCTGGAAACACCATATATTTT,CASSLTGLSSGNTIYF
-,TRBJ2-7,TRBV9,many,TGTGCCAGCAGCGTAGGGGGTAGCGTATCCTACGAGCAGTACTTC,CASSVGGSVSYEQYF
-,TRBJ2-7,TRBV20-1,many,TGCAGTGCTAGGAATCCACAGGGGGGGATCGAGCAGTACTTC,CSARNPQGGIEQYF
-,TRBJ2-5,TRBV12-3/TRBV12-4,-,TGTGCGAGCAGTAGTGTGTGGACCCAGTACTTC,CASSSVWTQYF
-,TRBJ1-1,TRBV20-1,-,TGCAGTGCTCAGGACCTGAACACTGAAGCTTTCTTT,CSAQDLNTEAFF
TRBD1,TRBJ1-5,TRBV27,many,TGTGCCAGCAGCCCTCTCGGGACAGCCTCGCCCCAGCATTTT,CASSPLGTASPQHF
-,TRBJ2-3,TRBV19,once,TGTGCCAGTAGAGGGGGACGTAGCGGCTCAGATACGCAGTATTTT,CASRGGRSGSDTQYF
TRBD1,TRBJ1-1,TRBV20-1,few,TGCAGTGCTAGAGGGACCCTTCAGGGGGGGTGGACTGAAGCTTTCTTT,CSARGTLQGGWTEAFF
-,TRBJ1-2,TRBV12-3/TRBV12-4,-,TGTGCCAGCAGTTTAGTTTCTGGGAATGGCTACACCTTC,CASSLVSGNGYTF
-,TRBJ2-5,TRBV30,-,TGTGCCTGGACAACAGGGGGGGCCCAAGAGACCCAGTACTTC,CAWTTGGAQETQYF
TRBD2,TRBJ2-1,TRBV6-1,-,TGTGCCAGCATGCCGGGACTAGCGACCAATGAGCAGTTCTTC,CASMPGLATNEQFF
-,TRBJ2-7,TRBV7-8,many,TGTGCCAGCACCGGTATGTGGGACAACAACGAGCAGTACTTC,CASTGMWDNNEQYF
TRBD1,TRBJ2-7,TRBV6-5,many,TGTGCCAGCAGTTACTCAAAAAGGGACAGGGGACGAAGAGAGCAGTACTTC,CASSYSKRDRGRREQYF
-,TRBJ2-1,TRBV28,-,TGTGCCAGCAGTTTCCAGGGGATAATGGGCAATGAGCAGTTCTTC,CASSFQGIMGNEQFF
TRBD1,TRBJ1-1,TRBV6-5,-,TGTGCCAGCAGTTTAGGACAGGGGGCGCGAGCTTTCTTT,CASSLGQGARAFF
-,TRBJ1-2,TRBV24-1,many,TGTGCCACCAGTGATGTCGGGACATCCTATGGCTACACCTTC,CATSDVGTSYGYTF
-,TRBJ2-4,TRBV28,many,TGTGCCAGCAGTTTATTCCCGGGCCCAGCCAAAAACATTCAGTACTTC,CASSLFPGPAKNIQYF
-,TRBJ2-7,TRBV28,many,TGTGCCAGCAGTTACACCTACGAGCAGTACTTC,CASSYTYEQYF
-,TRBJ1-1,TRBV15,many,TGTGCCACCAGCAGAGACGCTCTGATGGAAGCTTTCTTT,CATSRDALMEAFF
TRBD1,TRBJ1-2,TRBV27,-,TGTGCCAGCAGCTACGTGGGGTTAGGGACAGGGAACTATGGCTACACCTTC,CASSYVGLGTGNYGYTF
-,TRBJ2-7,TRBV24-1,many,TGTGCCACCAGTGGTTCCAGGGGTGAGCAGTACTTC,CATSGSRGEQYF
-,TRBJ1-1,TRBV5-4,few,TGTGCCAGCAGCTTGGGCAGTTTTGAAGCTTTCTTT,CASSLGSFEAFF
-,TRBJ1-1,TRBV6-5,-,TGTGCCAGCAGTTACTTCTCGGCCACTGAAGCTTTCTTT,CASSYFSATEAFF
TRBD2,TRBJ2-4,TRBV7-9,-,TGTGCCAGCGGACGCGGCGGGGGGCAAAACATTCAGTACTTC,CASGRGGGQNIQYF
TRBD2,TRBJ2-7,TRBV6-1,few,TGTGCCAGCAGCCGGACTAGCGGGGGGGCTCGGGAGCAGTACTTC,CASSRTSGGAREQYF
-,TRBJ1-2,TRBV12-5,many,TGTGCTAGTGCCCCGGAAGCTAACTATGGCTACACCTTC,CASAPEANYGYTF
-,TRBJ2-7,TRBV5-1,-,TGCGCCAGCAGCCCACCAATGAGTTCCGCCTACGAGCAGTACTTC,CASSPPMSSAYEQYF
TRBD1,TRBJ1-2,TRBV5-1,many,TGCGCCAGCAGCTTTACAGGGGACTATGGCTACACCTTC,CASSFTGDYGYTF
-,TRBJ1-3,TRBV4-1,-,TGCGCCAGCAGCCAAACAAGTAGCGCGTCCGACACCATATATTTT,CASSQTSSASDTIYF
-,TRBJ2-5,TRBV7-3,many,TGTGCCAGCACCCCAGCCGGGGGCCAAGTGGGGACCCAGTACTTC,CASTPAGGQVGTQYF
-,TRBJ1-5,TRBV12-3/TRBV12-4,-,TGTGCCAGCAGTTTAGAGGCTCGGGTAAATCAGCCCCAGCATTTT,CASSLEARVNQPQHF